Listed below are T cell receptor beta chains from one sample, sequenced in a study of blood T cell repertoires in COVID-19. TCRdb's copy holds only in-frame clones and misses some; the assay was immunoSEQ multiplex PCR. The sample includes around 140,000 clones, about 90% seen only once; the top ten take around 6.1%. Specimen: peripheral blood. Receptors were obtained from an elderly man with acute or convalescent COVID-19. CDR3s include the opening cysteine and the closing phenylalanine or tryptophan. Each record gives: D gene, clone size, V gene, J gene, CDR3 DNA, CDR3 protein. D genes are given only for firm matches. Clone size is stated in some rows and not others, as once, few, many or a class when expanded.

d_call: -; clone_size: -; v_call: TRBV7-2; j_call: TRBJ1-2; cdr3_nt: TGTGCCAGCAGCTTGGCCCTGACAGGCGGTGGCTACACCTTC; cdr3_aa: CASSLALTGGGYTF
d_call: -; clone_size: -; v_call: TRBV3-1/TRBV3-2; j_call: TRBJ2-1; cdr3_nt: TGTGCCAGCAGCCAGAGCAGGGGGGCCTACAATGAGCAGTTCTTC; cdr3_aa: CASSQSRGAYNEQFF
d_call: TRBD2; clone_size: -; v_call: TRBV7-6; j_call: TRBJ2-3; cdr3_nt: TGTGCCAGCACCCCCATGGACGCAGCGGGAGGAACAGATACGCAGTATTTT; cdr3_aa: CASTPMDAAGGTDTQYF
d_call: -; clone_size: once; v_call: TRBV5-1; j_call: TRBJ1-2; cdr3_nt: TGCGCCAGCAGCTTGGACAGTAACTATGGCTACACCTTC; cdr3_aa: CASSLDSNYGYTF
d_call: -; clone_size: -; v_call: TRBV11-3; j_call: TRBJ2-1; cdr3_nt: TGTGCCAGCAGTGAAACAGGGTCGCTTTCCTACAATGAGCAGTTCTTC; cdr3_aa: CASSETGSLSYNEQFF
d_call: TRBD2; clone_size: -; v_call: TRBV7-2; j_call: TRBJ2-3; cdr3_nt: TGTGCCAGCAGCTCTATAGCGGGGGGCCCGAAGTCAGATACGCAGTATTTT; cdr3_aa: CASSSIAGGPKSDTQYF
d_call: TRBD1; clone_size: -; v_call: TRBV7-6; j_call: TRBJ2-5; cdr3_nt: TGTGCCAGCAGCTCACCCTACAGGGGGCGGCGAGAGACCCAGTACTTC; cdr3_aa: CASSSPYRGRRETQYF
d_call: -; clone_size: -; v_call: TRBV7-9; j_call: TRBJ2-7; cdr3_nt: TGTGCCAGCTCCGGGGTCTACGAGCAGTACTTC; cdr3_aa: CASSGVYEQYF
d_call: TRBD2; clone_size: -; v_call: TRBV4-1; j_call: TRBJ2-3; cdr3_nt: TGCGCCAGCTCCAGGGGGACTAGCGGGGGGCTGAGCACAGATACGCAGTATTTT; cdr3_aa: CASSRGTSGGLSTDTQYF
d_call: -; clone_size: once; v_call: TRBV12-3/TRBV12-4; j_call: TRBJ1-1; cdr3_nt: TGTGCCAGCAGCCGCGGACCGGGACACGAAGCTTTCTTT; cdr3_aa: CASSRGPGHEAFF
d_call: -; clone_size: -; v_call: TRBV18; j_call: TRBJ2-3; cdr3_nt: TGTGCCAGCTCACGAGCTAGCGCAGATACGCAGTATTTT; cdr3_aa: CASSRASADTQYF
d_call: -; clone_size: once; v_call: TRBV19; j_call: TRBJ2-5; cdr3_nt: TGTGCCAGTAGTCCCGAGAACCAAGAGACCCAGTACTTC; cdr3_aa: CASSPENQETQYF
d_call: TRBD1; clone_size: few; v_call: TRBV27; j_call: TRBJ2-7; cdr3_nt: TGTGCCAGCAGTTTATCGGTGGGACAGGGTTACGAGCAGTACTTC; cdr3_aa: CASSLSVGQGYEQYF
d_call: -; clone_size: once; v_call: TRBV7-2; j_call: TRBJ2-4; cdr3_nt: TGTGCCAGCAGCCCCCCCGGTCTAAACATTCAGTACTTC; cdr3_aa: CASSPPGLNIQYF
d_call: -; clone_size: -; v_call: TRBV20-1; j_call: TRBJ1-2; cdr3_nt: TGCAGTGCTAGTGATGGGACACCCTATGGCTACACCTTC; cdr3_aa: CSASDGTPYGYTF
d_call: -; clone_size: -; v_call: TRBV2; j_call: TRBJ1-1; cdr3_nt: TGTGCCAGCAGGGCTGAATTCACTGAAGCTTTCTTT; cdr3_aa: CASRAEFTEAFF
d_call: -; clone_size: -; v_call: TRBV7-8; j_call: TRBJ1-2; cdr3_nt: TGTGCCAGCAGCTCCCTTGGTGGGCAGGGGAATAACTATGGCTACACCTTC; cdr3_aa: CASSSLGGQGNNYGYTF
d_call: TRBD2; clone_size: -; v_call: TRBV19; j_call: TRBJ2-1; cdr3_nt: TGTGCCAGTAGTATAGTCGGGACTAGCGGGAGGTCCTATGAGCAGTTCTTC; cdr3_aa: CASSIVGTSGRSYEQFF
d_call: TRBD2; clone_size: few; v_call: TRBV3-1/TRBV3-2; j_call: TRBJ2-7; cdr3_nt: TGTGCCAGCAGCCTGCGGGGGGCCGTGGACGAGCAGTACTTC; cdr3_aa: CASSLRGAVDEQYF
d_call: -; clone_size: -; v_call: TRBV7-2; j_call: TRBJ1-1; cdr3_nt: TGTGCCAGCAGCTTATTCAGGGAGAACACTGAAGCTTTCTTT; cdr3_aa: CASSLFRENTEAFF
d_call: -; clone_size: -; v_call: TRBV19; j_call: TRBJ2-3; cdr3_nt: TGTGCCAGTAGTATACGGGGTAACACAGATACGCAGTATTTT; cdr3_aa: CASSIRGNTDTQYF
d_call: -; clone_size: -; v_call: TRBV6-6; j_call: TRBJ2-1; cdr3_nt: TGTGCCAGCATGCGCGGGGTCTACAATGAGCAGTTCTTC; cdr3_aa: CASMRGVYNEQFF
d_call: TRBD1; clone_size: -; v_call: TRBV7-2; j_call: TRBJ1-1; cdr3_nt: TGTGCCAGCAGCTTAGAGGGACAGATGAACACTGAAGCTTTCTTT; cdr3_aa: CASSLEGQMNTEAFF
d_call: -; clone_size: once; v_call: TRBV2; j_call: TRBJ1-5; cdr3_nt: TGTGCCAGCAGGACGGGACCTAGCGGGCAGCCCCAGCATTTT; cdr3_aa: CASRTGPSGQPQHF
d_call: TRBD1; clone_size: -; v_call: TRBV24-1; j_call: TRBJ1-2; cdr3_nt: TGTGCCACCAGGGGGACAGGGGATTCCTATGGCTACACCTTC; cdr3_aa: CATRGTGDSYGYTF
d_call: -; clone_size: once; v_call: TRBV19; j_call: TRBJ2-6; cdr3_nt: TGTGCCAGTACGTTCTCTGGGGCCAACGTCCTGACTTTC; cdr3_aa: CASTFSGANVLTF
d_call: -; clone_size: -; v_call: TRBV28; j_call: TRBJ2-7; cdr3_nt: TGTGCCAGCAGAGACACGTCCTACGAGCAGTACTTC; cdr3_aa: CASRDTSYEQYF
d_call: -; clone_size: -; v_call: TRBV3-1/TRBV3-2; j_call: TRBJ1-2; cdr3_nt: TGTGCCAGCAGCCCCCGTGGCAGTAACTATGGCTACACCTTC; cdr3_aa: CASSPRGSNYGYTF
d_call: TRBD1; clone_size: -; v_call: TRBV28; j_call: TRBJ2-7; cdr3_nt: TGTGCCAGCAGTATTAGACCCGGGACAGGGACCTACGAGCAGTACTTC; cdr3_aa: CASSIRPGTGTYEQYF
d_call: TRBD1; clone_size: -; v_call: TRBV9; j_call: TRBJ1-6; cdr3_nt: TGTGCCAGCAGCGCTAAAACCGGGACAGCCTTTACACCCCTCCACTTT; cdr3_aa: CASSAKTGTAFTPLHF
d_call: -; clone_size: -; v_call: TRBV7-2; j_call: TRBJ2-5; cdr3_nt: TGTGCCAGCAGCCCCCCAATACCCGGGGAGACCCAGTACTTC; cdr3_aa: CASSPPIPGETQYF
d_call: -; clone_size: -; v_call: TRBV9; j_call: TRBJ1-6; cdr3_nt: TGTGCCAGCAGCGTTCTATCGGGGGAAAATTCACCCCTCCACTTT; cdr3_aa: CASSVLSGENSPLHF
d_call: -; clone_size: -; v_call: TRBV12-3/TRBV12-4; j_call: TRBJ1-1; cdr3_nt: TGTGCCAGCACCCTTTTTCGTCAGACTGAAGCTTTCTTT; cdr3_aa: CASTLFRQTEAFF
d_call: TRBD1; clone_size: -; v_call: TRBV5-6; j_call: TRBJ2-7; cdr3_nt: TGTGCCAGCAGGGCTCAGGGGGCCTACGAGCAGTACTTC; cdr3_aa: CASRAQGAYEQYF
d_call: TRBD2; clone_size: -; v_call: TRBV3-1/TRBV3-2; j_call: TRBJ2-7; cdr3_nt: TGTGCCAGCAGCCCTACACAGACTAGCGACGAGCAGTACTTC; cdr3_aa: CASSPTQTSDEQYF
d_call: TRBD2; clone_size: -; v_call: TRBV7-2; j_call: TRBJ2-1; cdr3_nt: TGTGCCAGCAGCTTAGTTCCCGTAGCGGGGGGGCCTGAGCAGTTCTTC; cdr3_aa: CASSLVPVAGGPEQFF
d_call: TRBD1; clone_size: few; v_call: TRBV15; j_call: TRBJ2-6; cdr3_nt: TGTGCCACCAGCGCCCTCGACCGGGACAGCTACTCTGGGGCCAACGTCCTGACTTTC; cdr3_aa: CATSALDRDSYSGANVLTF
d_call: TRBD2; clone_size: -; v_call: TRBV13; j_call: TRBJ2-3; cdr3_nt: TGTGCCAGCAGCTTAAGCGGGAGGGCCACAGATACGCAGTATTTT; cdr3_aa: CASSLSGRATDTQYF
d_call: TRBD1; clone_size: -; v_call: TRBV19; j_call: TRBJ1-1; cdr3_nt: TGTGCCAGTAGTAAGGACAGGGTGGGGACTGAAGCTTTCTTT; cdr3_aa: CASSKDRVGTEAFF
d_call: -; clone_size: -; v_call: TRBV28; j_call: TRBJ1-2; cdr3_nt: TGTGCCAGCAGCCCTCCGGGAGGGGTGTCCTACACCTTC; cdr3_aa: CASSPPGGVSYTF
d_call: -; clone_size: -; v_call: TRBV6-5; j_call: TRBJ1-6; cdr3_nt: TGTGCCACCGCGACAGGATATAATTCACCCCTCCACTTT; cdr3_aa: CATATGYNSPLHF
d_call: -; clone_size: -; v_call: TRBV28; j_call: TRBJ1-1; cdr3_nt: TGTGCCAGCAGTTTACCAACAGGGAGGGGAACTGAAGCTTTCTTT; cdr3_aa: CASSLPTGRGTEAFF
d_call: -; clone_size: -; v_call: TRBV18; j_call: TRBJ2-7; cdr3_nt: TGTGCCAGCTCACCAGGAGGGATTGCCTACGAGCAGTACTTC; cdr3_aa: CASSPGGIAYEQYF
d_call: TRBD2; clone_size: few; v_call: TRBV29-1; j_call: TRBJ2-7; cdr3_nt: TGCAGCGTTGGGGTAGCGGGGGTCTACGAGCAGTACTTC; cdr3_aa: CSVGVAGVYEQYF
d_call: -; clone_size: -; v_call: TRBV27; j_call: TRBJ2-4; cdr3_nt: TGTGCCAGCAGTTTAAATGCCTATTCAGCCAAAAACATTCAGTACTTC; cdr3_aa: CASSLNAYSAKNIQYF
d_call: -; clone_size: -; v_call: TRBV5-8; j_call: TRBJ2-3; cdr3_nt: TGTGCCAGCAGCTTGCGGACAACATCGCGCACAGATACGCAGTATTTT; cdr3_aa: CASSLRTTSRTDTQYF
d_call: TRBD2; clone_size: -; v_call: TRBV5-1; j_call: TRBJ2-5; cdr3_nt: TGCGCCAGCAGCGCCAACTTAGCGGGCGGGGAGACCCAGTACTTC; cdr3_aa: CASSANLAGGETQYF